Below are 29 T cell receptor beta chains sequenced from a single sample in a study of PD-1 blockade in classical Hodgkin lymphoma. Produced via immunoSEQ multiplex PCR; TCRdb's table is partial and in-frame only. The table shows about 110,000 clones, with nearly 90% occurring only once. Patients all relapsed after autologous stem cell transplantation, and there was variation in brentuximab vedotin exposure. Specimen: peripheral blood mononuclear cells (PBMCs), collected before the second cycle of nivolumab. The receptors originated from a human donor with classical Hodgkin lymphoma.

The chain's CDR3 is CASSLAVGGGNEQFF. The CDR3 bases are TGCGCCAGCAGCTTGGCCGTAGGGGGTGGAAATGAGCAGTTCTTC. The chain combines TRBV5-1 with TRBJ2-1, with D maybe TRBD1 (6 bases). Per the germline V gene, CDR1 is SGHRS and CDR2 is YFSETQ. V lost 0 bases to trimming and J lost 7 bases, with 14 bases between them. This CDR3 region has 15 residues.

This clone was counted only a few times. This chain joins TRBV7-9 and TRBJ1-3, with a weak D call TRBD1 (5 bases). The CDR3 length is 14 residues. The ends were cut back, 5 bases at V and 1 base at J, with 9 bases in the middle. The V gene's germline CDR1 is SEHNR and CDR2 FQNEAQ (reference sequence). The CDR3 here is CASSAGRSGNTIYF. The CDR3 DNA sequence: TGTGCCAGCAGCGCAGGGAGGTCTGGAAACACCATATATTTT.

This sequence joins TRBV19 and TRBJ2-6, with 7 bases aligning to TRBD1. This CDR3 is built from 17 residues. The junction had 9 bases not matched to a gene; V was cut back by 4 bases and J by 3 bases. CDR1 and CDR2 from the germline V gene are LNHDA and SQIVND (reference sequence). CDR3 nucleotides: TGTGCCAGTAGTAGAGACAGGGAAACGATTGGGGCCAACGTCCTGACTTTC. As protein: CASSRDRETIGANVLTF.

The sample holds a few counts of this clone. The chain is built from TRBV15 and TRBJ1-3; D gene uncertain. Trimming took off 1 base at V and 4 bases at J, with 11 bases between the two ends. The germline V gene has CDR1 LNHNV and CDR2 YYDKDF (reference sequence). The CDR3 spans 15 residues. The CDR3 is CATSRGGMRGNTIYF. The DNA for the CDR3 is TGTGCCACCAGCAGAGGAGGGATGCGGGGAAACACCATATATTTT. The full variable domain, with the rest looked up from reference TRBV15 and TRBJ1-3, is DAMVIQNPRYQVTQFGKPVTLSCSQTLNHNVMYWYQQKSSQAPKLLFHYYDKDFNNEADTPDNFQSRRPNTSFCFLDIRSPGLGDTAMYLCATSRGGMRGNTIYFGEGSWLTVV.

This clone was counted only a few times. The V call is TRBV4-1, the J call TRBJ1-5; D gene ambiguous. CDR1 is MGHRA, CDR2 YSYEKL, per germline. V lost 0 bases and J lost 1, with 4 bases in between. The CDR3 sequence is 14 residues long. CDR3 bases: TGCGCCAGCAGCCAAGATCTGAGCAATCAGCCCCAGCATTTT. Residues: CASSQDLSNQPQHF.

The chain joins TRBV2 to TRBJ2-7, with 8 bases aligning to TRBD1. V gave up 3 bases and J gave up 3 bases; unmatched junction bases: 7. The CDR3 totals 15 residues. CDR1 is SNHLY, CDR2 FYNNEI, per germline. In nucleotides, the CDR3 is TGTGCCAGCAGTGATGCTGGGACAGGACACTACGAGCAGTACTTC. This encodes CASSDAGTGHYEQYF.

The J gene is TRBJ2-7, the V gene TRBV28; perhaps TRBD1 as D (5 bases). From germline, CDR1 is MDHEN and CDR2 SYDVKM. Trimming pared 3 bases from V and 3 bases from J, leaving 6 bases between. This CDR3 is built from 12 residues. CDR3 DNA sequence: TGTGCCAGCAGTTTCGACAGCTACGAGCAGTACTTC. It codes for CASSFDSYEQYF.

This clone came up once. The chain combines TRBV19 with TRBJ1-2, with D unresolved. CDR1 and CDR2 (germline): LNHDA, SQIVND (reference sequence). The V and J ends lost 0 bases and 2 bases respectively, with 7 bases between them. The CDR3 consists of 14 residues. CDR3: CASSIESINYGYTF. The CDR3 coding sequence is TGTGCCAGTAGTATAGAGTCGATAAACTATGGCTACACCTTC. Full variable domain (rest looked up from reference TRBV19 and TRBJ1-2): DGGITQSPKYLFRKEGQNVTLSCEQNLNHDAMYWYRQDPGQGLRLIYYSQIVNDFQKGDIAEGYSVSREKKESFPLTVTSAQKNPTAFYLCASSIESINYGYTFGSGTRLTVV.

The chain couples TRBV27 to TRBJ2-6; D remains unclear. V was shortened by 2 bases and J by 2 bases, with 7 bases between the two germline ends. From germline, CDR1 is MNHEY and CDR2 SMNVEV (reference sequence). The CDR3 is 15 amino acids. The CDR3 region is CASSLVRTGANVLTF. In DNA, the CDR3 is TGTGCCAGCAGTTTAGTGAGGACTGGGGCCAACGTCCTGACTTTC. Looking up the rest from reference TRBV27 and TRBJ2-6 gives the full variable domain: EAQVTQNPRYLITVTGKKLTVTCSQNMNHEYMSWYRQDPGLGLRQIYYSMNVEVTDKGDVPEGYKVSRKEKRNFPLILESPSPNQTSLYFCASSLVRTGANVLTFGAGSRLTVL.

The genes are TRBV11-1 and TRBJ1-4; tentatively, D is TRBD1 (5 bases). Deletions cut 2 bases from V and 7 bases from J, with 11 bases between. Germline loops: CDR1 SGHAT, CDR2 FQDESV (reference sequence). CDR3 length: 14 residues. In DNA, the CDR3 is TGTGCCAGCAGCTTATCCCAGGGTGCTGAAAAACTGTTTTTT. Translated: CASSLSQGAEKLFF.

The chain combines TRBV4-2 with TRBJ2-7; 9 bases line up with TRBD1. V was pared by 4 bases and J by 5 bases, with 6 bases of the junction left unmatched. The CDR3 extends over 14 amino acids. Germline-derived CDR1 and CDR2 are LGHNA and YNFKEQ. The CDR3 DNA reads TGTGCCAGCAGCCGAGGGACAGGGAATGACGAGCAGTACTTC. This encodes CASSRGTGNDEQYF.

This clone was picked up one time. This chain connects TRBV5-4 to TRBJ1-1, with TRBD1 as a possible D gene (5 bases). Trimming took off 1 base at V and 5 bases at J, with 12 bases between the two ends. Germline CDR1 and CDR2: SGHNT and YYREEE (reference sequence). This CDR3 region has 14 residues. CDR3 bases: TGTGCCAGCAGCTTGTCGGCGGGGGAAACTGAAGCTTTCTTT. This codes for CASSLSAGETEAFF.

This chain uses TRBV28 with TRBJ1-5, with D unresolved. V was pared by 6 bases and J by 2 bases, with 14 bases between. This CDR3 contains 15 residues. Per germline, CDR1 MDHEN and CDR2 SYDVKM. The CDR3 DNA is TGTGCCAGCAGGGCGAGTATCGGGGGCAATCAGCCCCAGCATTTT. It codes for CASRASIGGNQPQHF.

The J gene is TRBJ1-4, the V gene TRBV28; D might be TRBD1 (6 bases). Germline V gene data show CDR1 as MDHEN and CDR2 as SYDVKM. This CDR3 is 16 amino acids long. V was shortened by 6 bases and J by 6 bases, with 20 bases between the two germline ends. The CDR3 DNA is TGTGCCAGCAGCTCCCCCTACCGGGGGGGCGATGAAAAACTGTTTTTT. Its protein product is CASSSPYRGGDEKLFF.

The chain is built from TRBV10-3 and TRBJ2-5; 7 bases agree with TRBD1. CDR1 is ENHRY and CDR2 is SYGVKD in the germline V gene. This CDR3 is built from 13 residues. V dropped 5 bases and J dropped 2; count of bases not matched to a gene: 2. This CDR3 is CAISPGQQETQYF. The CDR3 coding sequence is TGTGCCATCAGTCCGGGACAGCAAGAGACCCAGTACTTC.

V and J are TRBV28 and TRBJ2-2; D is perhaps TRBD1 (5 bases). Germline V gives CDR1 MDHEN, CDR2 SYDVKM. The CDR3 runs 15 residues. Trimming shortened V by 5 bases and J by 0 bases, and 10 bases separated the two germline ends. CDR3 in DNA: TGTGCCAGCAGTGTTCAGGGCACGAACACCGGGGAGCTGTTTTTT. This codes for CASSVQGTNTGELFF.

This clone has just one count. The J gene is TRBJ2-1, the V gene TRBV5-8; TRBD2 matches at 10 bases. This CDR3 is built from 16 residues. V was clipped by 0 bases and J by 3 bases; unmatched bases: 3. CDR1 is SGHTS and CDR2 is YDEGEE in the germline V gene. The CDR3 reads CASSLGSGRVYNEQFF. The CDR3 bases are TGTGCCAGCAGCTTGGGAAGCGGGAGGGTCTACAATGAGCAGTTCTTC.

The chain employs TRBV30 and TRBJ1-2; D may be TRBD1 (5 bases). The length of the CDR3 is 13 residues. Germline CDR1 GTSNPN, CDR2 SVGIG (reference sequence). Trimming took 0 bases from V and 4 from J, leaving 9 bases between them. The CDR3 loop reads CAWSVSGTYGYTF. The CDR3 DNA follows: TGTGCCTGGAGTGTATCAGGGACCTATGGCTACACCTTC.

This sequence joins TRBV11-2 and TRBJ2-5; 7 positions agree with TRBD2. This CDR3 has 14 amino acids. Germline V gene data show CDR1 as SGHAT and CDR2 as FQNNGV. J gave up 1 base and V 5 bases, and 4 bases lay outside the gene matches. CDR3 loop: CASSPGGFQETQYF. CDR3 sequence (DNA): TGTGCCAGCAGCCCGGGGGGATTCCAAGAGACCCAGTACTTC.

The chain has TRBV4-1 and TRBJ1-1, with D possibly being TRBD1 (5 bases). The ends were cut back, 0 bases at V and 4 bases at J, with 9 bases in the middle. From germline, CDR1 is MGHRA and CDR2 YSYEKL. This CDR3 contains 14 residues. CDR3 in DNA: TGCGCCAGCAGCCAAGAGGGGCTGGGCACTGAAGCTTTCTTT. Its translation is CASSQEGLGTEAFF.

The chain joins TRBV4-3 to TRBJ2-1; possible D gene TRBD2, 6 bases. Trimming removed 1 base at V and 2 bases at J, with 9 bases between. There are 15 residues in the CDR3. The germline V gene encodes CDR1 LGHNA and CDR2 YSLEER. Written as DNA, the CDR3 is TGCGCCAGCAGCCAAGGGAGGGTACCCTACAATGAGCAGTTCTTC. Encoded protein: CASSQGRVPYNEQFF.

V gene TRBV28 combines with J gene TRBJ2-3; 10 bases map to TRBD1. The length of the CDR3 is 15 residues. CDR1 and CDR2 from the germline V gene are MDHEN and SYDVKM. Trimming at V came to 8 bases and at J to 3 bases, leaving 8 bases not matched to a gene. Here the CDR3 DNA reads TGTGCCAGCTTATTACCGGGACAGGGGACAGATACGCAGTATTTT. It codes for CASLLPGQGTDTQYF. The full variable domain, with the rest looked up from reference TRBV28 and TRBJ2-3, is DVKVTQSSRYLVKRTGEKVFLECVQDMDHENMFWYRQDPGLGLRLIYFSYDVKMKEKGDIPEGYSVSREKKERFSLILESASTNQTSMYLCASLLPGQGTDTQYFGPGTRLTVL.

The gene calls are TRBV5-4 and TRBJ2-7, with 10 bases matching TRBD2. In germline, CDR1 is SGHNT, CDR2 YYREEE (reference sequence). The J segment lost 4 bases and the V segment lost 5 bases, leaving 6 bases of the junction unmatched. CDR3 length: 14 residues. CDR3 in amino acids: CASSSGTSVYEQYF. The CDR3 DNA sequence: TGTGCCAGCAGTTCCGGGACTAGCGTATACGAGCAGTACTTC.

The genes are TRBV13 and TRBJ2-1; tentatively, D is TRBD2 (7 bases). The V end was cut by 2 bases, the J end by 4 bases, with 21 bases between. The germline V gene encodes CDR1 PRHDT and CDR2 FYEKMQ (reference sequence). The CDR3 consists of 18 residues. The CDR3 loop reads CASSLLLRGGPVYNEQFF. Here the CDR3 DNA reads TGTGCCAGCAGCTTATTATTAAGGGGGGGGCCGGTGTACAATGAGCAGTTCTTC.

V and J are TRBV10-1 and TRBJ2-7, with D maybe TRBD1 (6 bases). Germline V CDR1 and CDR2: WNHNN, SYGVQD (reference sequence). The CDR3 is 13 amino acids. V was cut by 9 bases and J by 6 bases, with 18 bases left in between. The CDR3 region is CASQPGAFLEQYF. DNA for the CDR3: TGCGCCAGTCAACCAGGGGCCTTTCTCGAGCAGTACTTC.

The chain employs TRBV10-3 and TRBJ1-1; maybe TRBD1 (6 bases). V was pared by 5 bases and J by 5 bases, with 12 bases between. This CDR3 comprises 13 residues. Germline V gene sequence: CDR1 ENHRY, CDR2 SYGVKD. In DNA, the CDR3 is TGTGCCATCAGTTACGGGGGGCGGACTGAAGCTTTCTTT. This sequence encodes CAISYGGRTEAFF.

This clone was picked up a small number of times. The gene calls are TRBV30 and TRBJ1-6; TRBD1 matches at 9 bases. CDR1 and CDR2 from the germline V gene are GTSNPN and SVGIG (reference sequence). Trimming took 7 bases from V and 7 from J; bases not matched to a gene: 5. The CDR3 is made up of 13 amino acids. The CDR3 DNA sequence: TGTGCCTACGAGACAGGGGGAAATTCACCCCTCCACTTT. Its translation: CAYETGGNSPLHF.

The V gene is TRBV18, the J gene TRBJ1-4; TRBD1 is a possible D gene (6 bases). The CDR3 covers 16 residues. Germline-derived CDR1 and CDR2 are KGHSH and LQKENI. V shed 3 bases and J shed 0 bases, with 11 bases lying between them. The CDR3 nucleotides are TGTGCCAGCTCACCCGGGACACCTGCAACTAATGAAAAACTGTTTTTT. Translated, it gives CASSPGTPATNEKLFF.

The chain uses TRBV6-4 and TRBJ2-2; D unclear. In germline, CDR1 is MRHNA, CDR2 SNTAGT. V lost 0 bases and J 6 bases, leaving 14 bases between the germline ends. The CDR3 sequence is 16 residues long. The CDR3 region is CASSDSPGPGPGELFF. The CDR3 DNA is TGTGCCAGCAGTGACTCTCCCGGCCCCGGGCCCGGGGAGCTGTTTTTT.